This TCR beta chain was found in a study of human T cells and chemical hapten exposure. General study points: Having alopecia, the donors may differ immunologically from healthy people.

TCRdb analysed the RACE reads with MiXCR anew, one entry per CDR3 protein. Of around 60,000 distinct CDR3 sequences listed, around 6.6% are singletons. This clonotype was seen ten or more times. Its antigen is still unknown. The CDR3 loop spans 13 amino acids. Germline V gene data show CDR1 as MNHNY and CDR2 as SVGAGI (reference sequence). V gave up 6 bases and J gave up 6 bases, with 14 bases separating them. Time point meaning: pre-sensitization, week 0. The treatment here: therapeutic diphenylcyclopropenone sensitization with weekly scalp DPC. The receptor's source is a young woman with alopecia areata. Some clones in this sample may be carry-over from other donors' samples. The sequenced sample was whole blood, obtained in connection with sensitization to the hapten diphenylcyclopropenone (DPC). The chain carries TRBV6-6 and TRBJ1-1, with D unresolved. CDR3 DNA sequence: TGTGCCAGCAGACCCGACCGATACGCTGAAGCTTTCTTT. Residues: CASRPDRYAEAFF.